A selection of T cell receptor beta chains follows, all from one sample in a study of vaccination effects on CD4 cells after COVID-19. No antigen is known for these receptors. Libraries were prepared by immunoSEQ multiplex PCR; TCRdb keeps only in-frame clonotypes and omits some of them. The table has tens of thousands of clones, 80% seen once. Sequences were derived from CD4+ T cells from PBMCs cultured with HCoV-229E spike peptides, sampled before COVID-19 vaccination. The receptors come from a human donor who received a COVID-19 vaccine. CDR3s include the opening cysteine and the closing phenylalanine or tryptophan. Fields, in order: V gene, D gene, clone size, J gene, CDR3 DNA, CDR3 protein. The D gene is left open where the match is weak. Size values are once, few and many counts, or a class for expanded clones, and some rows have none.

V: TRBV5-6; D: .; size: .; J: TRBJ2-3; DNA: TGTGCCAGCAGCTTGGCTCCAGATACGCAGTATTTT; CDR3: CASSLAPDTQYF
V: TRBV27; D: .; size: .; J: TRBJ2-2; DNA: TGTGCCAGCGGTCCTGGGGCCGGTAGGAACACCGGGGAGCTGTTTTTT; CDR3: CASGPGAGRNTGELFF
V: TRBV29-1; D: .; size: .; J: TRBJ1-5; DNA: TGCAGCGTTGTACAGGATCGTGGACGCCAGCATTTT; CDR3: CSVVQDRGRQHF
V: TRBV6-2/TRBV6-3; D: .; size: .; J: TRBJ1-2; DNA: TGTGCCAGCAGTTACTTGGCAGGGGCGAATGGCTACACCTTC; CDR3: CASSYLAGANGYTF
V: TRBV5-1; D: .; size: .; J: TRBJ2-6; DNA: TGCGCCAGCAGCTCCCCAAGGGAGTTTCCGGCGCCTGGGGCCAACGTCCTGACTTTC; CDR3: CASSSPREFPAPGANVLTF
V: TRBV19; D: TRBD1; size: .; J: TRBJ1-5; DNA: TGTGCCAGTAGTATCAACAGGGGTGGCAATCAGCCCCAGCATTTT; CDR3: CASSINRGGNQPQHF
V: TRBV5-1; D: .; size: .; J: TRBJ2-3; DNA: TGCGCCAGCAGCTTTTTATCGGCTAGTTTAGATACGCAGTATTTT; CDR3: CASSFLSASLDTQYF
V: TRBV20-1; D: .; size: .; J: TRBJ1-1; DNA: TGCAGTGCTAGGTCCAGGGAAGCTTTCTTT; CDR3: CSARSREAFF
V: TRBV10-1; D: .; size: few; J: TRBJ2-2; DNA: TGCGCCAGCAGTGATTCTAGAGCCCCGAACACCGGGGAGCTGTTTTTT; CDR3: CASSDSRAPNTGELFF
V: TRBV3-1/TRBV3-2; D: TRBD1; size: few; J: TRBJ2-3; DNA: TGTGCCAGCGGACAGGGCTACACAGATACGCAGTATTTT; CDR3: CASGQGYTDTQYF
V: TRBV9; D: .; size: .; J: TRBJ2-3; DNA: TGTGCCAGCAGCGTAGCCCCGATTGTGAGGGGGAATACAGATACGCAGTATTTT; CDR3: CASSVAPIVRGNTDTQYF
V: TRBV5-1; D: .; size: .; J: TRBJ2-3; DNA: TGCGCCAGCAGCTCCTACCCCGGGGGCACAGATACGCAGTATTTT; CDR3: CASSSYPGGTDTQYF
V: TRBV5-1; D: .; size: .; J: TRBJ2-3; DNA: TGCGCCAGCAGACAGGGACATAGCACAGATACGCAGTATTTT; CDR3: CASRQGHSTDTQYF
V: TRBV6-4; D: TRBD1; size: .; J: TRBJ1-2; DNA: TGTGCCAGCAGTTCCGGGACAGGGGGCTACTATGGCTACACCTTC; CDR3: CASSSGTGGYYGYTF
V: TRBV4-3; D: .; size: .; J: TRBJ2-3; DNA: TGCGCCAGCAGCCAATCTTCGGGTTATAGCACAGATACGCAGTATTTT; CDR3: CASSQSSGYSTDTQYF
V: TRBV10-2; D: TRBD2; size: .; J: TRBJ2-5; DNA: TGCGCCAGCAGTGATCGGGGGGCCCAGTACTTC; CDR3: CASSDRGAQYF
V: TRBV6-4; D: TRBD1; size: .; J: TRBJ2-2; DNA: TGTGCCAGCAGTCCGAGACAGGGGGCGAACACCGGGGAGCTGTTTTTT; CDR3: CASSPRQGANTGELFF
V: TRBV5-1; D: TRBD2; size: .; J: TRBJ2-3; DNA: TGCGCCAGCGTAGCGGGGGGGATTCAAGATACGCAGTATTTT; CDR3: CASVAGGIQDTQYF